Described below is a single TCR beta chain sequence and its context. This specimen comes from a study of cytomegalovirus exposure and HLA in healthy donors. The study ran its PCR with 60 Vbeta and 13 Jbeta primers. TCRdb's table, derived via immunoSEQ multiplex PCR, lists solely in-frame clones and lacks some. The sample has some 71,000 clones, 70% to 75% seen once. The sample taken for sequencing was PBMCs. This sequence was found in a woman aged 30 to 39 in good health and CMV-seropositive.

CDR3 DNA sequence: TGCAGCTCGTTGGGACAGGGTTGGGACGAGCAGTACTTC. Translated, it gives CSSLGQGWDEQYF. The chain links TRBV29-1 to TRBJ2-7; the match to TRBD1 covers 9 bases. V lost 8 bases and J lost 5; bases outside the gene matches: 10. CDR3 length equals 13 residues. CDR1 is SQVTM, CDR2 ANQGSEA, per germline.